These T cell receptor beta chains were read from a single sample in a study of CD8+ T cells in alopecia areata. Libraries were prepared by immunoSEQ multiplex PCR; TCRdb keeps only in-frame clonotypes and omits some of them. The sample yields over 150,000 clones, over 45% seen once. Sequences were derived from CD4+ T cells sorted from blood, sampled at week 24, from a patient treated with tofacitinib. These receptors all come from a human donor with alopecia areata. The CDR3 runs from the conserved cysteine through the conserved F or W. Fields, in order: CDR3 DNA, CDR3 protein, D gene, V gene, J gene, clone size, CDR3 length. The D gene is left open where the match is weak. The listing skips clone size in some rows; elsewhere it reads once, few, many or a size class.

DNA: TGTGCCAGCAGCCACGGGACAGGGGGCGACGAGCAGTACTTC
CDR3: CASSHGTGGDEQYF
D: TRBD1
V: TRBV4-2
J: TRBJ2-7
size: -
length: 14

DNA: TGTGCCAGCAGCGTAGTGGGCGGGAGGGCCAAAGATACGCAGTATTTT
CDR3: CASSVVGGRAKDTQYF
D: TRBD2
V: TRBV9
J: TRBJ2-3
size: -
length: 16

DNA: TGCAGCGTGGACAGGGGAGATACGCAGTATTTT
CDR3: CSVDRGDTQYF
D: TRBD1
V: TRBV29-1
J: TRBJ2-3
size: -
length: 11

DNA: TGCGCCAGCAGAACCGGGACTAGCGGCAGTCCGCACTTC
CDR3: CASRTGTSGSPHF
D: TRBD2
V: TRBV5-1
J: TRBJ2-5
size: -
length: 13

DNA: TGTGCCACCAGCAGAGATGGGCAGGACACTGAAGCTTTCTTT
CDR3: CATSRDGQDTEAFF
D: -
V: TRBV15
J: TRBJ1-1
size: -
length: 14

DNA: TGTGCCAGCAGCCCCGGGACAGGGGGTTGGGAGACCCAGTACTTC
CDR3: CASSPGTGGWETQYF
D: TRBD1
V: TRBV7-9
J: TRBJ2-5
size: few
length: 15

DNA: TGCGCCAGCACTGTGTCCGGGGAGCTGTTTTTT
CDR3: CASTVSGELFF
D: -
V: TRBV5-1
J: TRBJ2-2
size: once
length: 11

DNA: TGCAGCGTTGGCGGACAGGGGGCGAAACCCTTCTTC
CDR3: CSVGGQGAKPFF
D: TRBD1
V: TRBV29-1
J: TRBJ1-2
size: few
length: 12

DNA: TGCGCCAGCAGCTGGGCTCTTTACAGGGACAATGAGCAGTTCTTC
CDR3: CASSWALYRDNEQFF
D: -
V: TRBV5-1
J: TRBJ2-1
size: few
length: 15

DNA: TGTGCCAGCAGATATAGAGACATCCCTACGGGAGATACGCAGTATTTT
CDR3: CASRYRDIPTGDTQYF
D: -
V: TRBV25-1
J: TRBJ2-3
size: -
length: 16

DNA: TGCGCCAGCAGCCGGTCGGCAGGGTCCAACACCGGGGAGCTGTTTTTT
CDR3: CASSRSAGSNTGELFF
D: -
V: TRBV5-1
J: TRBJ2-2
size: few
length: 16

DNA: TGTGCCAGCAGCCGCGCGGGGGGGACCAAATACGAGCAGTACTTC
CDR3: CASSRAGGTKYEQYF
D: TRBD2
V: TRBV7-2
J: TRBJ2-7
size: few
length: 15

DNA: TGTGCCTGGAGCGGACTAGCGGGAGGGATAAATGAGCAGTTCTTC
CDR3: CAWSGLAGGINEQFF
D: TRBD2
V: TRBV30
J: TRBJ2-1
size: few
length: 15